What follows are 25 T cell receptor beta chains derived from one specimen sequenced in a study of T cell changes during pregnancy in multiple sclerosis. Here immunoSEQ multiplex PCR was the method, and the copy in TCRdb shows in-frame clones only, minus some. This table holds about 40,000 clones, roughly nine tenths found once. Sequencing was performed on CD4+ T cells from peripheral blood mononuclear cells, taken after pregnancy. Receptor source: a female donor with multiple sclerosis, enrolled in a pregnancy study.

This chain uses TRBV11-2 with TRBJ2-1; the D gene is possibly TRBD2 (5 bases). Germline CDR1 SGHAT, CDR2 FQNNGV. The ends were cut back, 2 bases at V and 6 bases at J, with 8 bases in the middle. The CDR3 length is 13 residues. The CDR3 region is CASSLSTSNEQFF. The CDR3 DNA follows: TGTGCCAGCAGCTTAAGTACTAGCAATGAGCAGTTCTTC.

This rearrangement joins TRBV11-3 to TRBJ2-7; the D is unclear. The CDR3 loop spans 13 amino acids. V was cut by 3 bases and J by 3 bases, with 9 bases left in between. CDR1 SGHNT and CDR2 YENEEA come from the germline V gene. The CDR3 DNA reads TGTGCCAGCAGCTTTGGCGGCGACTACGAGCAGTACTTC. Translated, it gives CASSFGGDYEQYF. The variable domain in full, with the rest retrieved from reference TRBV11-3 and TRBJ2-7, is EAGVVQSPRYKIIEKKQPVAFWCNPISGHNTLYWYLQNLGQGPELLIRYENEEAVDDSQLPKDRFSAERLKGVDSTLKIQPAELGDSAVYLCASSFGGDYEQYFGPGTRLTVT.

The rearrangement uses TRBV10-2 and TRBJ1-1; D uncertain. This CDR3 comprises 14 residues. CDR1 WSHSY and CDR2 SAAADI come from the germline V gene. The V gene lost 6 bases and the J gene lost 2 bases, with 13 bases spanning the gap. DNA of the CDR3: TGCGCCAGCAGCCAAGTCTCAGGAAACACTGAAGCTTTCTTT. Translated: CASSQVSGNTEAFF.

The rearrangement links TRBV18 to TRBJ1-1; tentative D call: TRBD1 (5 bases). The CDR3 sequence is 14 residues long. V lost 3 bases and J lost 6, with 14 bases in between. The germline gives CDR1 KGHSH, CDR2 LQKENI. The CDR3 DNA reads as TGTGCCAGCTCACCGAGCGTTCGGGGGTCTGAAGCTTTCTTT. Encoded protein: CASSPSVRGSEAFF.

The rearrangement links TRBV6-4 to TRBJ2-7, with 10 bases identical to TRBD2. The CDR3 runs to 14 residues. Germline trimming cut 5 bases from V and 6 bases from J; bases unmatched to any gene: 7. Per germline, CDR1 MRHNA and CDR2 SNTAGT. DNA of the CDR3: TGTGCCAGCAGTATAGCGGGAGGAGTCGGCGAGCAGTACTTC. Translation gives CASSIAGGVGEQYF.

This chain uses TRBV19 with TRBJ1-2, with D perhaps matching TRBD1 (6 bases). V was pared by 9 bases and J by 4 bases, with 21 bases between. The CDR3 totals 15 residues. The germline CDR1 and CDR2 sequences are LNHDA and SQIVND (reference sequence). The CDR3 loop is CASRDTGLVSYGYTF. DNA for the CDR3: TGTGCCAGCAGGGACACAGGTCTCGTTTCCTATGGCTACACCTTC.

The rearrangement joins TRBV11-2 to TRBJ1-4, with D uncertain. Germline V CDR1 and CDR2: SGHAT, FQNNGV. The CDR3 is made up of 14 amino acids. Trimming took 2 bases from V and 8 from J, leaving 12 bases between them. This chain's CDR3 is CASSLSIVGEKLFF. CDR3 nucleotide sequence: TGTGCCAGCAGCTTATCCATAGTCGGGGAAAAACTGTTTTTT.

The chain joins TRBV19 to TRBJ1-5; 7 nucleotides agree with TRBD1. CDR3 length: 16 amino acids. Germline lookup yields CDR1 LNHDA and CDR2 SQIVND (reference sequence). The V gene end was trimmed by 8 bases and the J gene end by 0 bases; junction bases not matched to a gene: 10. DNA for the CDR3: TGTGCCAGTGCCCTAGACAGGGTCTATAGCAATCAGCCCCAGCATTTT. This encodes CASALDRVYSNQPQHF.

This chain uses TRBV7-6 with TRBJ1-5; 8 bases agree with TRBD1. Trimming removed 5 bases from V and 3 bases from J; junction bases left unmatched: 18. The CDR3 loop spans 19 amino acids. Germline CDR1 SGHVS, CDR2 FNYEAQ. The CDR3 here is CASSLPIMPGQGDNQPQHF. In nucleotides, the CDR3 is TGTGCCAGCAGCCTACCGATCATGCCAGGACAGGGAGACAATCAGCCCCAGCATTTT.

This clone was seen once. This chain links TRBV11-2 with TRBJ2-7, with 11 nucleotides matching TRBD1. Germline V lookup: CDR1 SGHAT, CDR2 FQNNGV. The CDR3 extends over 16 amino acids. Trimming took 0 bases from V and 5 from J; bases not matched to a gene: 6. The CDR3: CASSLDLGTGGNEQYF. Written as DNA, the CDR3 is TGTGCCAGCAGCTTAGACCTTGGGACAGGGGGTAACGAGCAGTACTTC.

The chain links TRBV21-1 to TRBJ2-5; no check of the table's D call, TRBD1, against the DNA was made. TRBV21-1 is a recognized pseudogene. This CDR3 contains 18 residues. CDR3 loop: CASSGGGTGRGIGETQYF. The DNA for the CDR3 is TGTGCCAGCAGCGGGGGGGGGACAGGTAGAGGGATTGGAGAGACCCAGTACTTC.

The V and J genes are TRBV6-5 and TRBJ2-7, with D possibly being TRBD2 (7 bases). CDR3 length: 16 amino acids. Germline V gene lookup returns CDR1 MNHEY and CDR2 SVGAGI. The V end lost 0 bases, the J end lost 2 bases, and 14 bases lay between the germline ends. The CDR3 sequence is CASSYSGGARTYEQYF. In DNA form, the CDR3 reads TGTGCCAGCAGTTACTCGGGGGGGGCACGCACCTACGAGCAGTACTTC.

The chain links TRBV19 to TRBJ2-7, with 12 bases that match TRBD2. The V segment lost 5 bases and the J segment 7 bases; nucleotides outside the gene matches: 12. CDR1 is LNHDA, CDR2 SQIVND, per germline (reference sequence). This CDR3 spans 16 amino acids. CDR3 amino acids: CASSPISSGRAREQYF. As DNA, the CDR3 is TGTGCCAGTAGTCCCATTTCTAGCGGGAGGGCCCGGGAGCAGTACTTC.

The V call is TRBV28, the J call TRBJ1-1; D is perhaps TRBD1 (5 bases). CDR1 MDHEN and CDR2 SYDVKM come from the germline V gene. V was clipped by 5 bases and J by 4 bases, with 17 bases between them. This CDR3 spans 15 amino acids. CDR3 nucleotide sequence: TGTGCCAGCAGTCCTGGGCAGGGAGGTGTCACTGAAGCTTTCTTT. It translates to CASSPGQGGVTEAFF. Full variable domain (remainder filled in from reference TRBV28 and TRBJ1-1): DVKVTQSSRYLVKRTGEKVFLECVQDMDHENMFWYRQDPGLGLRLIYFSYDVKMKEKGDIPEGYSVSREKKERFSLILESASTNQTSMYLCASSPGQGGVTEAFFGQGTRLTVV.

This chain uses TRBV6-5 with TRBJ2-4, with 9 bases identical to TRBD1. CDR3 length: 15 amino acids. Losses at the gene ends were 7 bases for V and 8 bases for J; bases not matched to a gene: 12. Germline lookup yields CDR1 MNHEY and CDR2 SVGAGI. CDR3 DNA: TGTGCCAGCAAAACGACAGGGGGTATAGAGGACATTCAGTACTTC. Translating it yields CASKTTGGIEDIQYF.

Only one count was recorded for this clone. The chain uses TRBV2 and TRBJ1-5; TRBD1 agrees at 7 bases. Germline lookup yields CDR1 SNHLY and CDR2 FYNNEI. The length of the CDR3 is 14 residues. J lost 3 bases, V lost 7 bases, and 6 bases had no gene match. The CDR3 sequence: CASTQGQDNQPQHF. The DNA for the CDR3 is TGTGCCAGCACCCAAGGACAGGACAATCAGCCCCAGCATTTT.

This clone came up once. The DNA of the CDR3 is TGTGCCAGCAGTTCCGGACAGGGGAGAGGCTACACCTTC. This encodes CASSSGQGRGYTF. The V call is TRBV28, the J call TRBJ1-2; 9 nucleotides agree with TRBD1. Germline CDR1 MDHEN, CDR2 SYDVKM. Trimming took 4 bases from V and 8 from J; bases not matched to a gene: 5. This CDR3 spans 13 amino acids.

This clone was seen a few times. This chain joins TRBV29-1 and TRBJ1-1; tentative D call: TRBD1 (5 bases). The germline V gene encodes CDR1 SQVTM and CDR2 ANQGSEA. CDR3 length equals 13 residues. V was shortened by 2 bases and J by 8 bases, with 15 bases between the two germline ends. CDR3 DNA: TGCAGCGTTGAACAATTGGGGAGGGGAGAAGCTTTCTTT. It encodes CSVEQLGRGEAFF.

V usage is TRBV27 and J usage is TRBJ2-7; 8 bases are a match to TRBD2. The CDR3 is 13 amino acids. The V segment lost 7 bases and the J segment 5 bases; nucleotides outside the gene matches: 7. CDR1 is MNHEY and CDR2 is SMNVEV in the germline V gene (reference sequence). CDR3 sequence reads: CASTSREGHEQYF. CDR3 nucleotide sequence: TGTGCCAGCACAAGCCGGGAGGGCCACGAGCAGTACTTC.

The DNA for the CDR3 is TGTGCCAGTAGTATAGGCCGAGGGACAGGGGAGCGCAGTCAGCCCCAGCATTTT. It is translated as CASSIGRGTGERSQPQHF. This chain joins TRBV19 and TRBJ1-5, with TRBD1 identical over 10 bases. Losses at the gene ends were 1 base for V and 6 bases for J; bases not matched to a gene: 12. CDR1 and CDR2 from the germline V gene are LNHDA and SQIVND (reference sequence). This CDR3 has 18 amino acids.

In nucleotides, the CDR3 is TGCAGCGTTGACCCCCCGACAGGACAAGAGACCCAGTACTTC. Protein: CSVDPPTGQETQYF. This chain links TRBV29-1 with TRBJ2-5; perhaps TRBD1 as D (6 bases). There are 14 residues in the CDR3. V was clipped by 3 bases and J by 2 bases, with 13 bases between them. Per germline, CDR1 SQVTM and CDR2 ANQGSEA.

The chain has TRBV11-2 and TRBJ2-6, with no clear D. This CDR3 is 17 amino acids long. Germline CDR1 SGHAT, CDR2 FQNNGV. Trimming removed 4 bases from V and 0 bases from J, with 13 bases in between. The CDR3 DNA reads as TGTGCCAGCAGCTCATCCACCAGGTTCTCTGGGGCCAACGTCCTGACTTTC. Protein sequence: CASSSSTRFSGANVLTF.

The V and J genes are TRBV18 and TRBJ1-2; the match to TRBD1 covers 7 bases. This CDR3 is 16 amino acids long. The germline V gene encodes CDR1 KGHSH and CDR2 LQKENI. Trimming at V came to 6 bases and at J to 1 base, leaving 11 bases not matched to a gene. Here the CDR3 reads CASSQRTGQLNYGYTF. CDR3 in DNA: TGTGCCAGCTCCCAACGAACGGGACAGCTTAACTATGGCTACACCTTC.

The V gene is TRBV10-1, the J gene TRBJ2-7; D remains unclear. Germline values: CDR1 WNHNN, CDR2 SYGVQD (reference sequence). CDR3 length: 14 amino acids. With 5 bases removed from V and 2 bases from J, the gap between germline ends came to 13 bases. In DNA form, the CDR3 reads TGCGCCAGCAGTCCCAGCGACGGAGCCTACGAGCAGTACTTC. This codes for CASSPSDGAYEQYF.

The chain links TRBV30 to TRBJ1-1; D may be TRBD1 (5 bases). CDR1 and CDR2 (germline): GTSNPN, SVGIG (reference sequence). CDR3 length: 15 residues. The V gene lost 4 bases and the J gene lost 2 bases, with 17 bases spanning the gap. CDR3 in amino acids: CAWKGQSAINTEAFF. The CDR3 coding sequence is TGTGCCTGGAAGGGGCAGTCGGCGATAAACACTGAAGCTTTCTTT.